The 27 T cell receptor beta chains in this list originate from one sample, sequenced in a study of PD-L1 blockade in urothelial cancer. Stated time point: peripheral blood 6 weeks after treatment start. Some clones are missing from TCRdb's copy, which holds only in-frame ones; the method was immunoSEQ multiplex PCR. This sample carries some 75,000 clones, 91% of them seen once, and the ten largest clones take 0.85% to 0.9%. The sequences come from PBMCs, collected around atezolizumab (anti-PD-L1) treatment. The receptors derive from a woman older than 75 with urothelial cancer.

V gene TRBV29-1 combines with J gene TRBJ2-1; tentatively, D is TRBD2 (5 bases). The V end lost 5 bases, the J end lost 1 base, and 12 bases lay between the germline ends. Germline-derived CDR1 and CDR2 are SQVTM and ANQGSEA. This CDR3 has 14 residues. The CDR3 loop reads CSVLPRGSYNEQFF. CDR3 nucleotide sequence: TGCAGCGTTTTGCCGCGAGGGTCCTACAATGAGCAGTTCTTC.

By share of the sample, this clone is medium-sized (0.01 to 0.1%). The rearrangement joins TRBV6-4 to TRBJ2-1; possibly TRBD2 for D (5 bases). Germline-derived CDR1 and CDR2 are MRHNA and SNTAGT. The CDR3 is made up of 14 amino acids. Trimming shortened V by 2 bases and J by 11 bases, and 16 bases separated the two germline ends. CDR3 sequence: CASSDADSVAKQFF. In DNA, the CDR3 is TGTGCCAGCAGTGACGCCGACTCGGTAGCGAAGCAGTTCTTC.

V usage is TRBV27 and J usage is TRBJ2-1; no clear D gene. V dropped 3 bases and J dropped 2 bases, with 11 bases sitting between them. Germline values: CDR1 MNHEY, CDR2 SMNVEV (reference sequence). The CDR3 is 15 residues long. The CDR3 coding sequence is TGTGCCAGCAGTTTGTTTGCGCCTACCTACAATGAGCAGTTCTTC. As protein: CASSLFAPTYNEQFF.

As DNA, the CDR3 is TGTGCCAGCAGAGAGGAGGTGACTAGACACAATGAGCAGTTCTTC. Translation gives CASREEVTRHNEQFF. This sequence joins TRBV2 and TRBJ2-1; D is perhaps TRBD2 (6 bases). The V gene lost 6 bases and the J gene lost 5 bases, with 17 bases spanning the gap. CDR1 is SNHLY and CDR2 is FYNNEI in the germline V gene. The CDR3 covers 15 residues.

This chain joins TRBV10-1 and TRBJ2-1; 8 bases are a match to TRBD2. This CDR3 has 16 residues. V shed 0 bases, J shed 8 bases, and the junction held 9 bases outside the gene matches. Germline V lookup: CDR1 WNHNN, CDR2 SYGVQD (reference sequence). The CDR3 is CASSESTAGVEYEQFF. The CDR3 nucleotides read TGCGCCAGCAGTGAGTCGACAGCGGGGGTAGAGTATGAGCAGTTCTTC.

This chain uses TRBV9 with TRBJ2-7; 7 nucleotides align to TRBD1. The CDR3 runs 15 residues. The V and J ends lost 0 bases and 5 bases, in that order; junction bases with no gene match: 8. CDR1 is SGDLS and CDR2 is YYNGEE in the germline V gene. In DNA, the CDR3 is TGTGCCAGCAGCGTAGGAGGGGGACAGAACAACGAGCAGTACTTC. As protein: CASSVGGGQNNEQYF. The variable domain in full, with the rest retrieved from reference TRBV9 and TRBJ2-7, is DSGVTQTPKHLITATGQRVTLRCSPRSGDLSVYWYQQSLDQGLQFLIQYYNGEERAKGNILERFSAQQFPDLHSELNLSSLELGDSALYFCASSVGGGQNNEQYFGPGTRLTVT.

The V call is TRBV11-3, the J call TRBJ2-2; D is ambiguous. In germline, CDR1 is SGHNT, CDR2 YENEEA. The V end lost 4 bases, the J end lost 8 bases, and 11 bases lay between the germline ends. This CDR3 is built from 13 residues. The CDR3 bases are TGTGCCAGCAGCTCCGCAGGATCTGGGGAGCTGTTTTTT. Translating it yields CASSSAGSGELFF.

The rearrangement joins TRBV6-1 to TRBJ1-3; D is undetermined. V was cut by 1 base and J by 5 bases, with 6 bases left in between. This CDR3 has 13 residues. Germline lookup yields CDR1 MNHNS and CDR2 SASEGT. The CDR3 reads CASSEERRNTIYF. The DNA of the CDR3 is TGTGCCAGCAGTGAAGAGAGAAGAAACACCATATATTTT.

This chain uses TRBV7-8 with TRBJ1-2; perhaps TRBD1 as D (6 bases). The CDR3 has 13 amino acids. Trimming cost V 5 bases and J 7 bases, with 14 bases left between them. Germline CDR1 and CDR2: SGHVS and FQNEAQ. The CDR3 here is CASSLQGLGGYTF. In DNA, the CDR3 is TGTGCCAGCAGCCTCCAGGGGCTAGGTGGCTACACCTTC.

A note on this clone: No conserved phenylalanine or tryptophan ends this CDR3, so it is likely a read error. The DNA is left out, because the CDR3 cannot be placed on it with certainty; the CDR3 is given as TCRdb lists it. The chain has TRBV27 and TRBJ2-7; TRBD2, as called in the table, went unchecked against the DNA. CDR1 MNHEY and CDR2 SMNVEV come from the germline V gene (reference sequence). The CDR3 numbers 12 amino acids, ends counted. CDR3 sequence reads: CAHLRDGTSGEG.

This chain links TRBV5-4 with TRBJ2-7; D gene ambiguous. V was cut by 5 bases and J by 0 bases, with 12 bases left in between. The CDR3 has 14 amino acids. CDR1 is SGHNT, CDR2 YYREEE, per germline (reference sequence). The CDR3: CASRHEVNSYEQYF. The CDR3 coding sequence is TGTGCCAGCAGACATGAGGTAAACTCCTACGAGCAGTACTTC. Combining the CDR3 with reference TRBV5-4 and TRBJ2-7 gives the whole variable domain ETGVTQSPTHLIKTRGQQVTLRCSSQSGHNTVSWYQQALGQGPQFIFQYYREEENGRGNFPPRFSGLQFPNYSSELNVNALELDDSALYLCASRHEVNSYEQYFGPGTRLTVT.

The V gene is TRBV6-1, the J gene TRBJ2-1; D is possibly TRBD1 (6 bases). Germline V gene lookup returns CDR1 MNHNS and CDR2 SASEGT. Deletions cut 3 bases from V and 4 bases from J, with 16 bases between. The CDR3 consists of 16 residues. The CDR3 reads CASSEGAPPAYNEQFF. The CDR3 nucleotides are TGTGCCAGCAGTGAGGGGGCGCCGCCTGCTTACAATGAGCAGTTCTTC.

The rearrangement links TRBV27 to TRBJ2-2, with 11 bases that match TRBD2. J was trimmed by 2 bases and V by 3 bases; bases with no gene match: 11. Germline assignment: CDR1 MNHEY and CDR2 SMNVEV (reference sequence). This CDR3 has 19 amino acids. DNA of the CDR3: TGTGCCAGCAGTTTCCGTGGGGTTAGCGGGAGGGAAAACACCGGGGAGCTGTTTTTT. Translating it yields CASSFRGVSGRENTGELFF.

This rearrangement joins TRBV9 to TRBJ2-7; D possibly corresponds to TRBD1 (6 bases). The ends were cut back, 4 bases at V and 1 base at J, with 18 bases in the middle. The CDR3 is made up of 16 amino acids. Germline assignment: CDR1 SGDLS and CDR2 YYNGEE. CDR3: CASSPRTASSSYEQYF. The CDR3 DNA follows: TGTGCCAGCAGCCCCAGGACAGCTTCCAGTTCCTACGAGCAGTACTTC. Full variable domain (missing parts from reference TRBV9 and TRBJ2-7): DSGVTQTPKHLITATGQRVTLRCSPRSGDLSVYWYQQSLDQGLQFLIQYYNGEERAKGNILERFSAQQFPDLHSELNLSSLELGDSALYFCASSPRTASSSYEQYFGPGTRLTVT.

The chain combines TRBV18 with TRBJ1-3, with 7 nucleotides matching TRBD1. V lost 2 bases, J lost 0 bases, and 7 bases stayed unmatched. The germline CDR1 and CDR2 sequences are KGHSH and LQKENI. The CDR3 is made up of 17 amino acids. The CDR3 DNA reads as TGTGCCAGCTCACCAATTATCGGGACAGTCTCTGGAAACACCATATATTTT. Translation gives CASSPIIGTVSGNTIYF.

The chain recombines TRBV5-6 with TRBJ2-5; tentative D call: TRBD2 (5 bases). The CDR3 is made up of 13 amino acids. V was pared by 4 bases and J by 1 base, with 8 bases between. The V gene's germline CDR1 is SGHDT and CDR2 YYEEEE. The chain's CDR3 is CASSRAAQETQYF. The CDR3 DNA reads as TGTGCCAGCAGCAGAGCGGCCCAAGAGACCCAGTACTTC.

The chain links TRBV27 to TRBJ2-5; D is uncertain. The CDR3 is 15 amino acids. Between the trimmed V and J ends, which lost 2 bases and 2 bases, there was a span of 12 bases. The germline CDR1 and CDR2 sequences are MNHEY and SMNVEV (reference sequence). The CDR3 reads CASSLGDTQQETQYF. The CDR3, as DNA: TGTGCCAGCAGTTTAGGTGACACCCAGCAAGAGACCCAGTACTTC.

The chain employs TRBV27 and TRBJ1-1; weak D call: TRBD1 (5 bases). Germline V CDR1 and CDR2: MNHEY, SMNVEV (reference sequence). Trimming cost V 4 bases and J 3 bases, with 12 bases left between them. The CDR3 extends over 14 amino acids. CDR3: CASSWGGAYTEAFF. CDR3 nucleotide sequence: TGTGCCAGCAGTTGGGGAGGGGCCTACACTGAAGCTTTCTTT.

The chain recombines TRBV10-3 with TRBJ2-7; D is undetermined. The V end lost 2 bases, the J end lost 2 bases, and 7 bases lay between the germline ends. The CDR3 length is 13 residues. Per the germline V gene, CDR1 is ENHRY and CDR2 is SYGVKD. The CDR3 spells CAISEPGTYEQYF. The CDR3 coding sequence is TGTGCCATCAGTGAGCCCGGTACCTACGAGCAGTACTTC.

V usage is TRBV6-1 and J usage is TRBJ2-3; 7 bases are a match to TRBD1. Germline CDR1 reads MNHNS; CDR2 reads SASEGT. This CDR3 comprises 15 residues. V shed 7 bases, J shed 4 bases, and the junction held 11 bases outside the gene matches. The DNA of the CDR3 is TGTGCCAGCACCCCAGGGGGTGCCGTACCAGATACGCAGTATTTT. Translating gives CASTPGGAVPDTQYF.

The rearrangement uses TRBV6-1 and TRBJ2-7, with 12 nucleotides matching TRBD2. The CDR3 totals 14 residues. CDR1 MNHNS and CDR2 SASEGT come from the germline V gene. The junction had 8 bases not matched to a gene; V was cut back by 8 bases and J by 6 bases. CDR3 protein: CASEGSSGRGEQYF. CDR3 coding DNA: TGTGCCAGCGAGGGCTCTAGCGGGAGGGGCGAGCAGTACTTC.

The genes are TRBV5-4 and TRBJ2-3; D unresolved. Per germline, CDR1 SGHNT and CDR2 YYREEE (reference sequence). V dropped 4 bases and J dropped 0 bases, with 15 bases sitting between them. CDR3 size: 16 residues. The CDR3 reads CASSTPGQASTDTQYF. The CDR3, as DNA: TGTGCCAGCAGCACCCCCGGTCAGGCTAGCACAGATACGCAGTATTTT.

This clone was recorded only once. The V and J genes are TRBV2 and TRBJ2-7, with TRBD1 identical over 10 bases. Losses at the gene ends were 7 bases for V and 5 bases for J; bases not matched to a gene: 2. The CDR3 sequence is 12 residues long. CDR1 and CDR2 (germline): SNHLY, FYNNEI. The CDR3 protein is CASKGQGNEQYF. Written as DNA, the CDR3 is TGTGCCAGCAAGGGACAGGGGAACGAGCAGTACTTC.

The chain recombines TRBV9 with TRBJ2-6; D ambiguous. The CDR3 consists of 16 residues. Trimming pared 0 bases from V and 0 bases from J, leaving 7 bases between. The germline V gene has CDR1 SGDLS and CDR2 YYNGEE. CDR3 nucleotides: TGTGCCAGCAGCGTAGTTCCCGGCTCTGGGGCCAACGTCCTGACTTTC. Translated: CASSVVPGSGANVLTF.

This chain joins TRBV28 and TRBJ1-5; D might be TRBD1 (6 bases). The V gene lost 8 bases and the J gene lost 4 bases, with 18 bases spanning the gap. Germline V gives CDR1 MDHEN, CDR2 SYDVKM. This CDR3 is built from 15 residues. The CDR3: CASGNAGAKNQPQHF. For the CDR3, the DNA is TGTGCCAGCGGAAACGCAGGGGCCAAGAATCAGCCCCAGCATTTT.

The rearrangement links TRBV29-1 to TRBJ2-7; the match to TRBD1 covers 7 bases. Germline V gene data show CDR1 as SQVTM and CDR2 as ANQGSEA. The CDR3 sequence is 14 residues long. Trimming took 4 bases from V and 2 from J; bases not matched to a gene: 8. The CDR3 is CSVVLTGKTYEQYF. In nucleotides, the CDR3 is TGCAGCGTTGTTTTGACAGGGAAAACCTACGAGCAGTACTTC.

The genes are TRBV28 and TRBJ1-1, with D uncertain. V was trimmed by 3 bases and J by 0 bases, leaving 5 bases between them. The CDR3 totals 13 residues. Germline V CDR1 and CDR2: MDHEN, SYDVKM. Written as DNA, the CDR3 is TGTGCCAGCAGTTTTGCGGTGAACACTGAAGCTTTCTTT. Protein product: CASSFAVNTEAFF.